Listed below are T cell receptor beta chains from one sample, sequenced in a study of cytomegalovirus exposure and HLA in healthy donors. The table came from immunoSEQ multiplex PCR; TCRdb's copy has only in-frame clones and leaves some out. The repertoire consists of hundreds of thousands of clones, with more than 60% occurring once and the leading ten covering approximately 0.22%. Sequencing input: PBMCs. These receptors were obtained from a girl aged 2 to 9 in good health and CMV-seronegative. CDR3s include the opening cysteine and the closing phenylalanine or tryptophan. Each record gives: clone size, V gene, J gene, D gene, CDR3 protein, CDR3 DNA. The D gene is left open where the match is weak. Clone size, where shown, is once, few, many, or a class for clones that have expanded.

NA	TRBV11-2	TRBJ2-3	NA	CASRAIRGGALDTQYF	TGTGCCAGCAGGGCGATAAGAGGGGGGGCTCTGGATACGCAGTATTTT
NA	TRBV5-4	TRBJ1-4	NA	CASSLDGSATNEKLFF	TGTGCCAGCAGCTTGGATGGCAGTGCAACTAATGAAAAACTGTTTTTT
few	TRBV5-1	TRBJ2-2	TRBD2	CASSLESGIGTGELFF	TGCGCCAGCAGCTTGGAAAGCGGGATAGGAACCGGGGAGCTGTTTTTT
NA	TRBV2	TRBJ2-1	TRBD2	CASSGAAGYGINEQFF	TGTGCCAGCAGTGGAGCAGCGGGGTATGGGATTAATGAGCAGTTCTTC
NA	TRBV4-1	TRBJ1-1	TRBD1	CASSLRRTGRNTEAFF	TGCGCCAGCAGCCTCCGGAGGACAGGGCGCAACACTGAAGCTTTCTTT
NA	TRBV7-2	TRBJ2-7	NA	CASSLADYPSYEQYF	TGTGCCAGCAGCTTAGCGGACTACCCATCCTACGAGCAGTACTTC
NA	TRBV6-5	TRBJ1-1	TRBD1	CASTNQGAPTEAFF	TGTGCCAGCACGAACCAGGGGGCGCCCACTGAAGCTTTCTTT
NA	TRBV7-9	TRBJ2-1	NA	CASSPLSNEQFF	TGTGCCAGCAGCCCCCTCTCGAATGAGCAGTTCTTC
NA	TRBV7-6	TRBJ2-7	NA	CASSLATTRGPFEQYF	TGTGCCAGCAGCTTAGCCACGACACGAGGGCCTTTCGAGCAGTACTTC
few	TRBV9	TRBJ1-4	NA	CASSVTPGESEKLFF	TGTGCCAGCAGCGTGACCCCGGGGGAGTCCGAAAAACTGTTTTTT
NA	TRBV28	TRBJ1-5	NA	CASSLGGNNQPQHF	TGTGCCAGCAGTTTGGGAGGAAACAATCAGCCCCAGCATTTT
few	TRBV5-4	TRBJ2-7	TRBD2	CASSTGLAGGEQYF	TGTGCCAGCAGCACGGGACTAGCGGGAGGCGAGCAGTACTTC
NA	TRBV7-9	TRBJ2-1	NA	CASSLGPWGGNEQFF	TGTGCCAGCAGCTTAGGCCCGTGGGGAGGTAATGAGCAGTTCTTC
NA	TRBV5-1	TRBJ1-3	NA	CASSLTEPGNTIYF	TGCGCCAGCAGCTTGACAGAGCCTGGAAACACCATATATTTT
NA	TRBV2	TRBJ2-5	NA	CASSIGGRGETQYF	TGTGCCAGCAGCATAGGGGGCCGGGGGGAGACCCAGTACTTC
NA	TRBV2	TRBJ2-7	NA	CASTAPTQGAYSYEQYF	TGTGCCAGCACCGCGCCGACTCAGGGCGCCTACTCCTACGAGCAGTACTTC
NA	TRBV2	TRBJ2-3	TRBD1	CASSEVGGHQLRGLRSLSQYF	TGTGCCAGCAGTGAAGTCGGGGGCCACCAACTCAGGGGGCTGCGTTCCTTATCGCAGTATTTT
NA	TRBV6-5	TRBJ1-5	NA	CASRLGVKVNQPQHF	TGTGCCAGCAGGCTAGGGGTGAAGGTCAATCAGCCCCAGCATTTT
NA	TRBV5-1	TRBJ2-3	TRBD2	CASSLLAAGTDTQYF	TGCGCCAGCAGCTTGCTAGCGGCCGGCACAGATACGCAGTATTTT
NA	TRBV6-1	TRBJ2-1	NA	CASSGTSGSYNEQFF	TGTGCCAGCAGTGGTACGAGTGGCTCCTACAATGAGCAGTTCTTC
NA	TRBV5-1	TRBJ2-7	NA	CASSSAAGGLGEQYF	TGCGCCAGCAGCTCCGCAGCGGGTGGGTTGGGCGAGCAGTACTTC
NA	TRBV21-1	TRBJ2-2	NA	CASSRGTGELFF	TGTGCCAGCAGCCGGGGGACCGGGGAGCTGTTTTTT
NA	TRBV13	TRBJ2-3	TRBD2	CASSSPAGGRADTQYF	TGTGCCAGCAGCTCACCCGCGGGAGGGCGGGCAGATACGCAGTATTTT
few	TRBV5-1	TRBJ2-2	NA	CASSLEPISSGIQDTGELFF	TGCGCCAGCAGCTTGGAGCCAATAAGTAGCGGTATACAGGACACCGGGGAGCTGTTTTTT
NA	TRBV18	TRBJ1-2	NA	CASSPRQGYGYTF	TGTGCCAGCTCACCAAGGCAGGGCTATGGCTACACCTTC
few	TRBV30	TRBJ2-7	TRBD2	CAWSVGLAGIYEQYF	TGTGCCTGGAGTGTGGGCCTAGCGGGGATCTACGAGCAGTACTTC
NA	TRBV6-5	TRBJ2-3	TRBD2	CASRFRGGDGRTQYF	TGTGCCAGCAGATTCCGCGGGGGGGACGGCCGTACGCAGTATTTT
few	TRBV27	TRBJ2-1	TRBD2	CASFPGRAIYNEQFF	TGTGCCAGTTTCCCTGGGAGGGCTATCTACAATGAGCAGTTCTTC
NA	TRBV2	TRBJ2-3	NA	CASISDTQYF	TGTGCCAGCATATCCGATACGCAGTATTTT
NA	TRBV27	TRBJ2-5	NA	CASSLAGGETQYF	TGTGCCAGCAGTTTAGCAGGTGGGGAGACCCAGTACTTC
NA	TRBV6-5	TRBJ2-7	NA	CASSAGRGASEQYF	TGTGCCAGCAGTGCTGGTCGTGGAGCTTCCGAGCAGTACTTC
NA	TRBV18	TRBJ1-4	TRBD1	CASSPRDRVSTNEKLFF	TGTGCCAGCTCACCACGGGACAGGGTCTCAACTAATGAAAAACTGTTTTTT
NA	TRBV11-2	TRBJ2-1	TRBD2	CASPRGSGRPRREQFF	TGTGCCAGCCCCCGGGGCAGCGGGAGGCCACGGCGTGAGCAGTTCTTC
NA	TRBV19	TRBJ2-7	NA	CASSASAYEQYF	TGTGCCAGTAGTGCGAGTGCCTACGAGCAGTACTTC